This entry lists 10 T cell receptor beta chains sequenced from one sample in a study of glioma-infiltrating T cells after dendritic cell vaccination. Clones were read by immunoSEQ multiplex PCR, and TCRdb kept only the in-frame ones, dropping some. The profile shows 80,000 to 100,000 clones, around three quarters of them singletons. This sample comprised blood, obtained before dendritic cell vaccination. These TCRs come from a human donor with glioblastoma.

The rearrangement uses TRBV19 and TRBJ1-6, with 9 nucleotides matching TRBD1. This CDR3 spans 16 amino acids. J was trimmed by 0 bases and V by 6 bases; bases with no gene match: 3. CDR1 and CDR2 from the germline V gene are LNHDA and SQIVND (reference sequence). CDR3 nucleotide sequence: TGTGCCAGTAGAGGACAGGGGAGCTCCTATAATTCACCCCTCCACTTT. It specifies CASRGQGSSYNSPLHF.

This clone has a handful of counts. This chain connects TRBV9 to TRBJ1-1; TRBD1 aligns across 8 bases. Germline values: CDR1 SGDLS, CDR2 YYNGEE. The CDR3 is made up of 14 amino acids. With 3 bases clipped from V and 1 base from J, the junction kept 2 bases outside the gene matches. The CDR3 DNA follows: TGTGCCAGCAGCGGGGGGACAGGGAACACTGAAGCTTTCTTT. This encodes CASSGGTGNTEAFF.

J is TRBJ2-7 and V is TRBV27; the match to TRBD1 covers 7 bases. The CDR3 sequence is 15 residues long. Trimming took 5 bases from V and 9 from J; bases not matched to a gene: 16. In germline, CDR1 is MNHEY, CDR2 SMNVEV (reference sequence). The CDR3 loop is CASSPRQGAVMWQYF. The CDR3 nucleotides read TGTGCCAGCAGTCCCCGACAGGGTGCAGTGATGTGGCAGTACTTC.

This clone was observed a single time. This chain connects TRBV19 to TRBJ1-3; D is unresolved. CDR1 and CDR2 (germline): LNHDA, SQIVND (reference sequence). This CDR3 spans 17 amino acids. Trimming left V 3 bases short and J 0 bases short, with 15 bases between. Here the CDR3 DNA reads TGTGCCAGTAGTATGGAGGGCAGGATATTCTCTGGAAACACCATATATTTT. This codes for CASSMEGRIFSGNTIYF.

This clone was seen only once. The DNA of the CDR3 is TGTGCCAGCAGCCCTTCTCCGCGCGGAGCTTTCTTT. This translates into CASSPSPRGAFF. The chain recombines TRBV11-2 with TRBJ1-1; D is uncertain. V shed 5 bases and J shed 10 bases, with 14 bases lying between them. The CDR3 loop spans 12 amino acids. From germline, CDR1 is SGHAT and CDR2 FQNNGV.

The chain combines TRBV28 with TRBJ2-7; TRBD2 aligns across 9 bases. The V and J ends lost 8 bases and 6 bases, in that order; junction bases with no gene match: 11. The CDR3 is made up of 14 amino acids. Germline V gene data show CDR1 as MDHEN and CDR2 as SYDVKM. CDR3 amino acids: CASGTPGLAGEQYF. The CDR3 DNA follows: TGTGCCAGCGGTACCCCGGGACTAGCTGGCGAGCAGTACTTC.

The V gene is TRBV6-1, the J gene TRBJ1-2, with D maybe TRBD1 (5 bases). The CDR3 extends over 14 amino acids. V was cut by 7 bases and J by 8 bases, with 20 bases left in between. Germline V gives CDR1 MNHNS, CDR2 SASEGT. CDR3 residues: CASTTWGESRGYTF. As DNA, the CDR3 is TGTGCCAGCACTACGTGGGGGGAGTCGCGAGGCTACACCTTC.

This clone was seen once. The chain employs TRBV9 and TRBJ2-1; 7 nucleotides match TRBD2. Germline loops: CDR1 SGDLS, CDR2 YYNGEE. The trim removed 0 bases at V and 4 bases at J, leaving 4 bases unmatched. The CDR3 sequence is 15 residues long. The CDR3 DNA reads as TGTGCCAGCAGCGTAGGTGGGGGGGGGTACAATGAGCAGTTCTTC. Its translation: CASSVGGGGYNEQFF. Based on the CDR3 plus reference TRBV9 and TRBJ2-1, the full variable domain is DSGVTQTPKHLITATGQRVTLRCSPRSGDLSVYWYQQSLDQGLQFLIQYYNGEERAKGNILERFSAQQFPDLHSELNLSSLELGDSALYFCASSVGGGGYNEQFFGPGTRLTVL.

V and J are TRBV27 and TRBJ2-3, with 11 bases lining up with TRBD2. Germline V gene data show CDR1 as MNHEY and CDR2 as SMNVEV (reference sequence). The CDR3 runs to 17 residues. The ends lost 5 bases at V and 2 bases at J; junction bases unmatched: 9. CDR3 in DNA: TGTGCCAGCAGTCCCATCGGGACTAGCGGAACCACAGATACGCAGTATTTT. Translating it yields CASSPIGTSGTTDTQYF.

The J gene is TRBJ2-1, the V gene TRBV30, with unresolved D. This CDR3 has 12 residues. Germline-derived CDR1 and CDR2 are GTSNPN and SVGIG (reference sequence). V was cut by 0 bases and J by 8 bases, with 8 bases left in between. The CDR3 loop is CAWSVLVYEQFF. The DNA of the CDR3 is TGTGCCTGGAGTGTATTAGTCTATGAGCAGTTCTTC.